The source of this T cell receptor (beta chain) is a study of blood T cell repertoires in COVID-19. Germline V gene lookup returns CDR1 GTSNPN and CDR2 SVGIG (reference sequence). This CDR3 is 13 amino acids long. V gave up 0 bases and J gave up 3 bases, with 5 bases separating them. Authors' processing steps: Counts of nucleated cells, estimated from reference gene primer amplification, were obtained. Libraries were prepared by immunoSEQ multiplex PCR; TCRdb keeps only in-frame clonotypes and omits some of them. V and J calls and clone size are copied from that table; D and trimming were computed from the DNA. The table has more than 200,000 clones, approximately 86% seen once; the top ten hold approximately 2%.

The V call is TRBV30, the J call TRBJ2-2, with D unclear. Sequenced: peripheral blood. The receptor was derived from a young man with active or convalescent COVID-19. CDR3 coding DNA: TGTGCCTGGAGTGTACTCTACACCGGGGAGCTGTTTTTT. Amino acid sequence: CAWSVLYTGELFF.